Sequencing of this T cell receptor beta chain was carried out in a study of CD4 and CD8 cells across lung adenocarcinoma regions. Samples came from patients with localized non-small cell lung adenocarcinoma. The CDR3 extends over 15 amino acids. Germline V gene lookup returns CDR1 MNHNS and CDR2 SASEGT. J lost 10 bases, V lost 3 bases, and 11 bases had no gene match. TCRdb independently ran MiXCR on the PCR reads; one entry per CDR3 protein. The sample has around 9,800 distinct CDR3 sequences; approximately 55% are singletons. This receptor was identified in a male donor with lung adenocarcinoma. The CD4 and CD8 labels of this study may be unreliable. The rearrangement links TRBV6-1 to TRBJ2-1; 8 bases are a match to TRBD1. Sequencing was done on a sample of CD4+ T cells from the center of a lung tumor. In DNA, the CDR3 is TGTGCCAGCAGTGACGGGACAGGTAGAGGATGGGAGCAGTTCTTC. Protein: CASSDGTGRGWEQFF.